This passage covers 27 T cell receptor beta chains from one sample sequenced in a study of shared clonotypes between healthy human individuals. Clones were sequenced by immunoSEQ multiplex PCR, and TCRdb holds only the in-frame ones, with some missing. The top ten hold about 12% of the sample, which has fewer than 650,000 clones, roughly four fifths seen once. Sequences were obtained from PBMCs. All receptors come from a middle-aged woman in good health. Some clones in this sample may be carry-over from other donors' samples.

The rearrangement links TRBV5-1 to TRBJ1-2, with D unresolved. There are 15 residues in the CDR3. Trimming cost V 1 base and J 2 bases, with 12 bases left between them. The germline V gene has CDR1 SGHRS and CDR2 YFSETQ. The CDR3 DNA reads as TGCGCCAGCAGCTTGTCCGGCAGCAACAACTATGGCTACACCTTC. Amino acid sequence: CASSLSGSNNYGYTF.

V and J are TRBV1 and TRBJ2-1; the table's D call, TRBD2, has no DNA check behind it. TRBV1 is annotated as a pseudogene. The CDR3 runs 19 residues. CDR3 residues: CTSSPTKVPSGNSYNEQFF. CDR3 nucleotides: TGCACCAGCAGCCCGACGAAAGTCCCAAGCGGGAACTCCTACAATGAGCAGTTCTTC.

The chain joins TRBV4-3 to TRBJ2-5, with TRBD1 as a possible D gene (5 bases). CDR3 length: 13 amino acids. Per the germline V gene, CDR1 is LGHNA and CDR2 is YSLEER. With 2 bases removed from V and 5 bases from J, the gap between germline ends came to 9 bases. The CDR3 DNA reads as TGCGCCAGCAGCCAAAGGGGTGAGGAGACCCAGTACTTC. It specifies CASSQRGEETQYF.

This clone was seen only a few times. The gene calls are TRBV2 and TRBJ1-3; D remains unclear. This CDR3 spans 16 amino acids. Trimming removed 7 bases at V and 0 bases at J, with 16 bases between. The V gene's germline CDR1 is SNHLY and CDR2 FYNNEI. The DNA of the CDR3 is TGTGCCAGCATGTATTATGGAGGGAACTCTGGAAACACCATATATTTT. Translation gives CASMYYGGNSGNTIYF.

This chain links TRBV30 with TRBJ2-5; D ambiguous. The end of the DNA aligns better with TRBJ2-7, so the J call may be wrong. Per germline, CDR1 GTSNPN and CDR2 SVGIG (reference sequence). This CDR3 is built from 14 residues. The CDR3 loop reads CAWSVRRKGYEQYF. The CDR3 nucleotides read TGTGCCTGGAGTGTCCGACGGAAAGGGTACGAGCAGTACTTC.

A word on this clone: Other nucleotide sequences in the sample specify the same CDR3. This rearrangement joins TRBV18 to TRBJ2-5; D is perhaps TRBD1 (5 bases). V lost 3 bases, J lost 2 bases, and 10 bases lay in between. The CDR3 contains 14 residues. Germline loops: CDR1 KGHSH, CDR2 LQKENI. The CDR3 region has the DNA TGTGCCAGCTCACCGACAGCAGGACAAGAGACCCAGTACTTC. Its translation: CASSPTAGQETQYF.

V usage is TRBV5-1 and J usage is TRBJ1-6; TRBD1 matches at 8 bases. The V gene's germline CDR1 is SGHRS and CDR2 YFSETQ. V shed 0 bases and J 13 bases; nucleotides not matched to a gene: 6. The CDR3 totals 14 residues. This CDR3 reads CASSLGNTGGPLHF. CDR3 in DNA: TGCGCCAGCAGCTTGGGGAACACAGGGGGGCCCCTCCACTTT.

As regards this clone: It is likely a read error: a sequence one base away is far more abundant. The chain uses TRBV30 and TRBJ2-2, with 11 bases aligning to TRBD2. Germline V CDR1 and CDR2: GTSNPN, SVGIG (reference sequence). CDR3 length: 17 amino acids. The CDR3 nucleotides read TGTGCCTCAAACCCGACTAGCGGGATGGTTCGCACCGGGGAGCCGTTTTTT. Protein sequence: CASNPTSGMVRTGEPFF.

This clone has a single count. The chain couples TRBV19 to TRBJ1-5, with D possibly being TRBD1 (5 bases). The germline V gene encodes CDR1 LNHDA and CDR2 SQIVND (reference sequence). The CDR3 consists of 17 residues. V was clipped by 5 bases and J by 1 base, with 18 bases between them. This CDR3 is CASSALGGGRSNQPQHF. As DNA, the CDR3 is TGTGCCAGTAGTGCCCTGGGGGGAGGGAGAAGCAATCAGCCCCAGCATTTT.

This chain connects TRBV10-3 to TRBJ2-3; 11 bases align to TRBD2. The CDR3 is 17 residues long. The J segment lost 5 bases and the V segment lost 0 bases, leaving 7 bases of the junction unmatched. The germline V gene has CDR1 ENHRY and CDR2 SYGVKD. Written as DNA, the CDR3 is TGTGCCATCAGTGAGTCTGAGACTAGCGGGAAGGGAGATACGCAGTATTTT. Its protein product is CAISESETSGKGDTQYF.

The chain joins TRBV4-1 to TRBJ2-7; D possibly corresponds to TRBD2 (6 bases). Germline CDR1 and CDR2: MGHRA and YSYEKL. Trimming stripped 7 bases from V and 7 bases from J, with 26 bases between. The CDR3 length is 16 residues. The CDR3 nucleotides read TGCGCCAGCATGGTTGTGGCGGGACTCCCCCTGGGGGAGCAGTACTTC. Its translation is CASMVVAGLPLGEQYF.

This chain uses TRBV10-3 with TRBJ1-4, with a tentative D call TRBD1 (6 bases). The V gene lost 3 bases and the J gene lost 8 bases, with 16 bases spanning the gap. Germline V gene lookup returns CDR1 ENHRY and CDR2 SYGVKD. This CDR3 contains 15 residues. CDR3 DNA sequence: TGTGCCATCAGTGATAAGGGGGGGCAGGCGGAAAAACTGTTTTTT. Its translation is CAISDKGGQAEKLFF.

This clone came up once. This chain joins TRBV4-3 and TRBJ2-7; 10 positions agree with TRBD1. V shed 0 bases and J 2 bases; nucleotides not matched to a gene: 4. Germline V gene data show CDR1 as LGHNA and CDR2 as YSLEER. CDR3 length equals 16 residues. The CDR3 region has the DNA TGCGCCAGCAGCCAAGATCAAGGACAGGGGGCCTACGAGCAGTACTTC. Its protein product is CASSQDQGQGAYEQYF.

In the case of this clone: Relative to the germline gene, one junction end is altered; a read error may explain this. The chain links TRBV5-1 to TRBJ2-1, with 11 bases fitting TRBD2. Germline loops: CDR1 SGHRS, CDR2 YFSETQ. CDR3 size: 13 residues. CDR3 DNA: TGCGCCAGCAGCCAGATAGCGGGAGGGGGGTTGATCTTC. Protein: CASSQIAGGGLIF. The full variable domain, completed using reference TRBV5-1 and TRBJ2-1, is KAGVTQTPRYLIKTRGQQVTLSCSPISGHRSVSWYQQTPGQGLQFLFEYFSETQRNKGNFPGRFSGRQFSNSRSEMNVSTLELGDSALYLCASSQIAGGGLIFGPGTRLTVL.

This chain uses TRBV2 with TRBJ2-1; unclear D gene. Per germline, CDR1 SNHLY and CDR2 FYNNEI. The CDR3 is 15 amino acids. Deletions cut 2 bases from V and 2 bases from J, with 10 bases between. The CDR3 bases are TGTGCCAGCAGTGAACGTGTATCGGCCTACAATGAGCAGTTCTTC. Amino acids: CASSERVSAYNEQFF.

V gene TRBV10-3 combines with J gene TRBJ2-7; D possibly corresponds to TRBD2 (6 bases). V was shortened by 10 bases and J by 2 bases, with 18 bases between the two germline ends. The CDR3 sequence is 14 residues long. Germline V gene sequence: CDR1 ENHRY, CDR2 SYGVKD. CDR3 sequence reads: CATTDGTPPYEQYF. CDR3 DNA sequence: TGTGCCACCACTGACGGGACTCCTCCCTACGAGCAGTACTTC.

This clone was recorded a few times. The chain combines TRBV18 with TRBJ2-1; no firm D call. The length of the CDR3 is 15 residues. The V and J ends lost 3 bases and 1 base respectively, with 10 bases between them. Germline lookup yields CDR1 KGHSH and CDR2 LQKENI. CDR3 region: CASSPSFGSYNEQFF. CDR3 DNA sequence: TGTGCCAGCTCACCTTCATTTGGATCCTACAATGAGCAGTTCTTC.

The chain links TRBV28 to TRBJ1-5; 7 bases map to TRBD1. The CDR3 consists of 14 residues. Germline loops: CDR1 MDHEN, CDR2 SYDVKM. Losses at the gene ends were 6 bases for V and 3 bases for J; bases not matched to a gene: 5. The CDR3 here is CASRRGTANQPQHF. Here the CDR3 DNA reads TGTGCCAGCAGGCGGGGGACAGCCAATCAGCCCCAGCATTTT. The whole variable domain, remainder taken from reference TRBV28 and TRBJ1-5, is DVKVTQSSRYLVKRTGEKVFLECVQDMDHENMFWYRQDPGLGLRLIYFSYDVKMKEKGDIPEGYSVSREKKERFSLILESASTNQTSMYLCASRRGTANQPQHFGDGTRLSIL.

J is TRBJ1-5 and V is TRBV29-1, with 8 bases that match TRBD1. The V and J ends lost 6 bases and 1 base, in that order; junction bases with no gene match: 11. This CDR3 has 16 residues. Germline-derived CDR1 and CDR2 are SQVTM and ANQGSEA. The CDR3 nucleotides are TGCAGCGTGGGGACAGGCGCTGGCGGGAGCAATCAGCCCCAGCATTTT. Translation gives CSVGTGAGGSNQPQHF.

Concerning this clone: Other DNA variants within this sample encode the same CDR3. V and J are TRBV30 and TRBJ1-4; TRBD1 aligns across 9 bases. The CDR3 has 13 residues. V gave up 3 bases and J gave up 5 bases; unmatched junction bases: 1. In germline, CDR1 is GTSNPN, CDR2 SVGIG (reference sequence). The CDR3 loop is CAWSGQGNEKLFF. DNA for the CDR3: TGTGCCTGGAGCGGACAGGGGAATGAAAAACTGTTTTTT. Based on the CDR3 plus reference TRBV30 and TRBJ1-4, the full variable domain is SQTIHQWPATLVQPVGSPLSLECTVEGTSNPNLYWYRQAAGRGLQLLFYSVGIGQISSEVPQNLSASRPQDRQFILSSKKLLLSDSGFYLCAWSGQGNEKLFFGSGTQLSVL.

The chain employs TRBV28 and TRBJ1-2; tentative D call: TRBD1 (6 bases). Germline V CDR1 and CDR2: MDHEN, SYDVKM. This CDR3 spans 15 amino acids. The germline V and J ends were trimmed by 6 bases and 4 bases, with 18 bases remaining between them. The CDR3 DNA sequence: TGTGCCAGCAGCTTGGGGGGGGCGGCAGGCTATGGCTACACCTTC. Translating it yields CASSLGGAAGYGYTF.

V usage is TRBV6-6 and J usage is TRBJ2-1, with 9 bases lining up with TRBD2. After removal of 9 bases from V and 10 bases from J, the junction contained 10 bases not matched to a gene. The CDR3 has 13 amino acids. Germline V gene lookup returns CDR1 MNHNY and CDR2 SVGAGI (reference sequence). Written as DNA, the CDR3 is TGTGCCAGTGGCGGGACTAGCATTGGGGAGCAGTTCTTC. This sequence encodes CASGGTSIGEQFF.

The CDR3 DNA reads TGTGCCTGGAGGCAGGATCCTAACTATGGCTACACCTTC. This sequence encodes CAWRQDPNYGYTF. The chain joins TRBV30 to TRBJ1-2; D remains ambiguous. Germline CDR1 and CDR2: GTSNPN and SVGIG (reference sequence). Trimming stripped 3 bases from V and 0 bases from J, with 8 bases between. This CDR3 is built from 13 residues.

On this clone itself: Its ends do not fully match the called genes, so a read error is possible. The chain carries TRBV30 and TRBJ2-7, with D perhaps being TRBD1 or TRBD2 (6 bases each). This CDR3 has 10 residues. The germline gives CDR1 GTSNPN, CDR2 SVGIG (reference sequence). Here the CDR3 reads CASGGPSTHF. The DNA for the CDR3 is TGTGCCTCCGGGGGCCCGTCAACGCACTTC.

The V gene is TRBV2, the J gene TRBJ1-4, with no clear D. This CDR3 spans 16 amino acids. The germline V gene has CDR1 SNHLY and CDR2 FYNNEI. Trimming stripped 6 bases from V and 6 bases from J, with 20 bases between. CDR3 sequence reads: CASSLNNAQLHEKLFF. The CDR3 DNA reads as TGTGCCAGCAGCCTAAACAATGCCCAGCTTCATGAAAAACTGTTTTTT.

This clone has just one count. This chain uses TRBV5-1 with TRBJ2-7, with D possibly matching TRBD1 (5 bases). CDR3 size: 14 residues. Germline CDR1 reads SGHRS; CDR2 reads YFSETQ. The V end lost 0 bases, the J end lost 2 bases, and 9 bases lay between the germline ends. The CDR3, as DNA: TGCGCCAGCAGCTTGGCCAGACAGACCTACGAGCAGTACTTC. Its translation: CASSLARQTYEQYF.

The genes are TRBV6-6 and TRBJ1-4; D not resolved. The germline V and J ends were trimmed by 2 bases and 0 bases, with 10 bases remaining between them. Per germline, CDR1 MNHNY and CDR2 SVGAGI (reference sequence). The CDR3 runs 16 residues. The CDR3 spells CASSYVAAPTNEKLFF. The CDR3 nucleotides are TGTGCCAGCAGTTACGTGGCGGCGCCAACTAATGAAAAACTGTTTTTT.